This TCR beta chain came from a study of shared clonotypes between healthy human individuals. Study-level points and caveats: Sampling included only blood; tissue repertoires likely differ. Sharing of clonotypes among donors was expected to vary with sequencing depth. Sorted-subset sequencing was shown by rarefaction to be incomplete despite large depth.

Note on this clone: The antigen is undetermined.

CD45RO-negative, CCR7-positively selected cells formed the naive CD8 fraction, excluding terminally differentiated effector memory CD45RA+ cells. Donors were healthy HIV-negative adults without recently reported acute infections or vaccinations. Data came from immunoSEQ multiplex PCR; TCRdb stores just in-frame clones and leaves some out. The sample consists of some 1,900,000 clones, just under 95% of them appearing once. The receptor was derived from a man in his late teens or twenties in good health. Sequencing input: naive CD8+ T cells sorted from blood.

CDR3 protein: CASSFGTGGWYEQYF. CDR3 in DNA: TGTGCCAGCAGCTTTGGGACAGGGGGCTGGTACGAGCAGTACTTC. This sequence joins TRBV5-6 and TRBJ2-7, with 12 bases lining up with TRBD1. The CDR3 has 15 amino acids. V lost 2 bases to trimming and J lost 4 bases; unmatched junction nucleotides: 4. Germline CDR1 and CDR2: SGHDT and YYEEEE. Full variable domain (rest looked up from reference TRBV5-6 and TRBJ2-7): DAGVTQSPTHLIKTRGQQVTLRCSPKSGHDTVSWYQQALGQGPQFIFQYYEEEERQRGNFPDRFSGHQFPNYSSELNVNALLLGDSALYLCASSFGTGGWYEQYFGPGTRLTVT.